A single sample gave rise to the 21 T cell receptor beta chains below, sequenced in a study of graft-versus-host responses after intestinal transplantation. Antigen specificity for these receptors is unknown. The data were produced by immunoSEQ multiplex PCR, yet TCRdb's version contains in-frame clones alone and is incomplete. The table has 140,000 or so clones, about 93% seen once. The sequences come from unstimulated CD4+ T cells sorted from spleen or lymph node cells, collected before intestinal transplant. The receptors derive from a human donor who received an intestinal transplant.

The chain couples TRBV18 to TRBJ2-1; possible D gene TRBD2, 5 bases. Germline-derived CDR1 and CDR2 are KGHSH and LQKENI. V dropped 3 bases and J dropped 9 bases, with 12 bases sitting between them. The CDR3 has 13 amino acids. The CDR3 nucleotides read TGTGCCAGCTCACCTCTCGGAGGAGGTGAGCAGTTCTTC. Translation: CASSPLGGGEQFF.

The rearrangement joins TRBV4-1 to TRBJ2-2; 8 positions agree with TRBD1. The ends lost 1 base at V and 4 bases at J; junction bases unmatched: 8. Germline assignment: CDR1 MGHRA and CDR2 YSYEKL. This CDR3 is 17 amino acids long. CDR3 coding DNA: TGCGCCAGCAGCCAAGGCGGACAGGGTAGGATCACCGGGGAGCTGTTTTTT. Amino acid sequence: CASSQGGQGRITGELFF.

In its sample, this clone was seen once. Germline is not matched at one junction end, which may reflect a read error. This rearrangement joins TRBV7-9 to TRBJ1-2; 10 positions match TRBD1. The V gene's germline CDR1 is SEHNR and CDR2 FQNEAQ (reference sequence). The CDR3 sequence is 16 residues long. The CDR3 DNA reads TGTGCCAACAGCATACCCGGGACAGGGGTAGGCTATGGCTACACCTTC. Translating gives CANSIPGTGVGYGYTF.

The chain recombines TRBV7-2 with TRBJ1-2; D is uncertain. CDR3 length equals 16 residues. Germline V lookup: CDR1 SGHTA, CDR2 FQGNSA. Trimming left V 2 bases short and J 0 bases short, with 13 bases between. CDR3 protein: CASSLSRLIANYGYTF. Here the CDR3 DNA reads TGTGCCAGCAGCTTATCCCGACTGATAGCTAACTATGGCTACACCTTC.

The chain employs TRBV5-1 and TRBJ2-5; D unresolved. Germline CDR1 SGHRS, CDR2 YFSETQ. This CDR3 has 13 amino acids. Trimming removed 4 bases at V and 2 bases at J, with 9 bases between. The CDR3 DNA reads TGCGCCAGCAGCCGAAACACTCAAGAGACCCAGTACTTC. It specifies CASSRNTQETQYF. The full variable domain, rest sourced from reference TRBV5-1 and TRBJ2-5, is KAGVTQTPRYLIKTRGQQVTLSCSPISGHRSVSWYQQTPGQGLQFLFEYFSETQRNKGNFPGRFSGRQFSNSRSEMNVSTLELGDSALYLCASSRNTQETQYFGPGTRLLVL.

This sequence joins TRBV18 and TRBJ1-1; D is undetermined. Trimming removed 2 bases at V and 1 base at J, with 5 bases between. CDR3 length equals 13 residues. The germline V gene encodes CDR1 KGHSH and CDR2 LQKENI. CDR3: CASSPMENTEAFF. The DNA for the CDR3 is TGTGCCAGCTCACCAATGGAGAACACTGAAGCTTTCTTT.

The gene calls are TRBV28 and TRBJ1-4, with D uncertain. CDR3 length: 13 amino acids. Trimming took off 3 bases at V and 6 bases at J, with 8 bases between the two ends. Germline V gene lookup returns CDR1 MDHEN and CDR2 SYDVKM. The CDR3 spells CASSFKGHEKLFF. DNA for the CDR3: TGTGCCAGCAGTTTTAAAGGTCATGAAAAACTGTTTTTT.

This chain connects TRBV5-1 to TRBJ1-4; no clear D gene. Looked up from germline, CDR1 is SGHRS and CDR2 is YFSETQ. With 0 bases removed from V and 0 bases from J, the gap between germline ends came to 9 bases. CDR3 length: 16 residues. CDR3 in DNA: TGCGCCAGCAGCTTGGCAGGCACCTCAACTAATGAAAAACTGTTTTTT. Its translation is CASSLAGTSTNEKLFF. Looking up the rest from reference TRBV5-1 and TRBJ1-4 gives the full variable domain: KAGVTQTPRYLIKTRGQQVTLSCSPISGHRSVSWYQQTPGQGLQFLFEYFSETQRNKGNFPGRFSGRQFSNSRSEMNVSTLELGDSALYLCASSLAGTSTNEKLFFGSGTQLSVL.

This chain joins TRBV5-1 and TRBJ2-1, with unresolved D. Germline V gene lookup returns CDR1 SGHRS and CDR2 YFSETQ. The V and J ends lost 0 bases and 7 bases respectively, with 8 bases between them. This CDR3 spans 13 amino acids. CDR3 DNA: TGCGCCAGCAGCTTGGCCCTAGAAAATGAGCAGTTCTTC. This codes for CASSLALENEQFF.

Comment on this clone: In the same sample, other DNA sequences code for this CDR3. J is TRBJ2-7 and V is TRBV19; no definite D call. Germline values: CDR1 LNHDA, CDR2 SQIVND (reference sequence). Trimming cost V 1 base and J 7 bases, with 5 bases left between them. The CDR3 contains 11 residues. The CDR3 protein is CASSIGAEQYF. In DNA form, the CDR3 reads TGTGCCAGTAGTATAGGTGCGGAGCAGTACTTC.

V is TRBV6-5 and J is TRBJ2-7, with D possibly matching TRBD2 (5 bases). Germline V gene sequence: CDR1 MNHEY, CDR2 SVGAGI. Trimming pared 7 bases from V and 2 bases from J, leaving 9 bases between. CDR3 size: 12 residues. The CDR3 reads CASMRVAYEQYF. Written as DNA, the CDR3 is TGTGCCAGCATGCGGGTGGCCTACGAGCAGTACTTC.

This clone was observed a handful of times. The V and J genes are TRBV5-1 and TRBJ2-2; D is unclear. Germline CDR1 and CDR2: SGHRS and YFSETQ. The V gene lost 0 bases and the J gene lost 3 bases, with 3 bases spanning the gap. This CDR3 contains 13 residues. CDR3 region: CASSLGHTGELFF. The DNA for the CDR3 is TGCGCCAGCAGCTTGGGACACACCGGGGAGCTGTTTTTT.

The V call is TRBV7-3, the J call TRBJ1-2; perhaps TRBD1 as D (5 bases). The ends were cut back, 1 base at V and 6 bases at J, with 9 bases in the middle. In germline, CDR1 is SGHTA, CDR2 FQGTGA. The CDR3 extends over 13 amino acids. CDR3 loop: CASSLKGNHGYTF. Written as DNA, the CDR3 is TGTGCCAGCAGCTTAAAGGGGAACCATGGCTACACCTTC.

This chain uses TRBV9 with TRBJ1-5; 7 nucleotides match TRBD1. Germline-derived CDR1 and CDR2 are SGDLS and YYNGEE. With V trimmed by 3 bases and J by 4 bases, 1 base remained unmatched. The CDR3 is made up of 13 amino acids. The CDR3 reads CASSGTGNQPQHF. The CDR3 DNA reads TGTGCCAGCAGCGGGACAGGTAATCAGCCCCAGCATTTT.

This chain links TRBV7-6 with TRBJ2-1; 13 nucleotides agree with TRBD2. V trimming: 5 bases; J trimming: 2 bases; junction bases outside the gene matches: 6. Germline CDR1 and CDR2: SGHVS and FNYEAQ. This CDR3 is 17 amino acids long. The CDR3 region has the DNA TGTGCCAGCAGCCCCGGACTAGCGGGGGCCGCCTACAATGAGCAGTTCTTC. It specifies CASSPGLAGAAYNEQFF.

This chain uses TRBV5-4 with TRBJ2-5; D gene unclear. This CDR3 comprises 14 residues. Germline V gene sequence: CDR1 SGHNT, CDR2 YYREEE (reference sequence). The ends were cut back, 2 bases at V and 1 base at J, with 9 bases in the middle. This chain's CDR3 is CASSLISGQETQYF. Here the CDR3 DNA reads TGTGCCAGCAGCTTAATTTCGGGCCAAGAGACCCAGTACTTC. The whole variable domain, filled in from reference TRBV5-4 and TRBJ2-5, reads ETGVTQSPTHLIKTRGQQVTLRCSSQSGHNTVSWYQQALGQGPQFIFQYYREEENGRGNFPPRFSGLQFPNYSSELNVNALELDDSALYLCASSLISGQETQYFGPGTRLLVL.

V and J are TRBV5-1 and TRBJ2-7; maybe TRBD2 (6 bases). There are 16 residues in the CDR3. Germline V gene lookup returns CDR1 SGHRS and CDR2 YFSETQ. Trimming removed 1 base at V and 3 bases at J, with 17 bases between. The CDR3 region is CASSLIPGDRSYEQYF. The CDR3 DNA is TGCGCCAGCAGCTTGATCCCGGGGGATAGGAGCTACGAGCAGTACTTC. The full variable domain, with the rest looked up from reference TRBV5-1 and TRBJ2-7, is KAGVTQTPRYLIKTRGQQVTLSCSPISGHRSVSWYQQTPGQGLQFLFEYFSETQRNKGNFPGRFSGRQFSNSRSEMNVSTLELGDSALYLCASSLIPGDRSYEQYFGPGTRLTVT.

The V and J genes are TRBV5-4 and TRBJ2-3; D uncertain. The CDR3 runs to 12 residues. The V gene lost 1 base and the J gene lost 3 bases, with 3 bases spanning the gap. CDR1 is SGHNT, CDR2 YYREEE, per germline (reference sequence). The CDR3 sequence is CASSLRTDTQYF. In nucleotides, the CDR3 is TGTGCCAGCAGCTTGAGGACAGATACGCAGTATTTT.

This chain connects TRBV18 to TRBJ1-1; D is possibly TRBD1 (6 bases). The CDR3 length is 15 residues. CDR1 and CDR2 from the germline V gene are KGHSH and LQKENI. With 4 bases removed from V and 0 bases from J, the gap between germline ends came to 12 bases. Written as DNA, the CDR3 is TGTGCCAGCTCACTAGAGGGACACTTGAACACTGAAGCTTTCTTT. Amino acid sequence: CASSLEGHLNTEAFF.

The chain is built from TRBV30 and TRBJ1-2; TRBD1 matches 8 bases. The germline V gene has CDR1 GTSNPN and CDR2 SVGIG (reference sequence). This CDR3 spans 12 amino acids. The V and J ends lost 5 bases and 7 bases, in that order; junction bases with no gene match: 6. Here the CDR3 DNA reads TGTGCCTGGTCAGGGGGCTTTATTGGCTACACCTTC. This codes for CAWSGGFIGYTF.

The V call is TRBV19, the J call TRBJ1-5; 7 nucleotides match TRBD1. This CDR3 comprises 18 residues. The V segment lost 6 bases and the J segment 0 bases; nucleotides outside the gene matches: 14. Germline V gene data show CDR1 as LNHDA and CDR2 as SQIVND (reference sequence). CDR3 bases: TGTGCCAGTAGCAAGGAGGAGACAGGGTGGGTTAGCAATCAGCCCCAGCATTTT. Translation gives CASSKEETGWVSNQPQHF.